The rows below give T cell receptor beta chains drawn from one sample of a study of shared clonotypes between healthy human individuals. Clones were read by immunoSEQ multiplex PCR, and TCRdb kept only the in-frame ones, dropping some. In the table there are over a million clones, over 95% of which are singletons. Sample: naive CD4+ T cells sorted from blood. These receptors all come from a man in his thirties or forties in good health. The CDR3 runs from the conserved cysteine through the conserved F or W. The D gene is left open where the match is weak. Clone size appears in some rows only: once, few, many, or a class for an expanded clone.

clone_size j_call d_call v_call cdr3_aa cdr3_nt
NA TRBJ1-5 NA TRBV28 CASSLRGWGNQPQHF TGTGCCAGCAGTTTACGGGGATGGGGGAATCAGCCCCAGCATTTT
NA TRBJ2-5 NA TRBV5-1 CASSLDAETQYF TGCGCCAGCAGCTTGGACGCAGAGACCCAGTACTTC
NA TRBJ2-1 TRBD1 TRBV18 CASSPLGTGTYNEQFF TGTGCCAGCTCACCACTTGGGACAGGAACCTACAATGAGCAGTTCTTC
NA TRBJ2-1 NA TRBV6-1 CASSGLPGGNREQFF TGTGCCAGCAGTGGCCTACCCGGGGGCAACAGGGAGCAGTTCTTC
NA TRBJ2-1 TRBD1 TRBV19 CASRKTGVSYNEQFF TGTGCCAGTAGGAAGACAGGGGTATCCTACAATGAGCAGTTCTTC
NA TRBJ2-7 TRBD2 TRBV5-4 CASSLKPGLATDEQYF TGTGCCAGCAGCTTAAAACCGGGACTAGCGACAGACGAGCAGTACTTC
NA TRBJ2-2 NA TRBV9 CASNIDLQNTGELFF TGTGCCAGCAACATAGACCTACAGAACACCGGGGAGCTGTTTTTT
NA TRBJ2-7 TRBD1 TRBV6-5 CASSQGARYEQYF TGTGCCAGCAGTCAGGGGGCAAGGTACGAGCAGTACTTC
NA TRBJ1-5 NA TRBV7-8 CASSLGNQPQHF TGTGCCAGCAGCTTAGGAAATCAGCCCCAGCATTTT
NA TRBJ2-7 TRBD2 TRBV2 CASSDSGLAGETYEQYF TGTGCCAGCAGTGACAGTGGACTAGCGGGAGAAACCTACGAGCAGTACTTC
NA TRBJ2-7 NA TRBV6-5 CASSYNVRGSEQYF TGTGCCAGCAGTTACAATGTACGGGGGAGTGAGCAGTACTTC
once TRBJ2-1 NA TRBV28 CASATDGPWGEQFF TGTGCCAGCGCGACAGACGGACCCTGGGGTGAGCAGTTCTTC
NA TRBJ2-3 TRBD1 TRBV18 CASSLDRAGTDTQYF TGTGCCAGCTCACTTGACAGGGCGGGCACAGATACGCAGTATTTT
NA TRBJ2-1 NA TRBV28 CASLNGGYNEQFF TGTGCCAGCCTCAATGGGGGTTACAATGAGCAGTTCTTC
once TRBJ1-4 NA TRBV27 CASSSRRAGDNEKLFF TGTGCCAGCAGCTCAAGGAGGGCAGGGGATAATGAAAAACTGTTTTTT
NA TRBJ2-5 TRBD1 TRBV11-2 CASSPGQIYQETQYF TGTGCCAGCAGCCCGGGACAGATCTACCAAGAGACCCAGTACTTC
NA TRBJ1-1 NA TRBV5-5 CASSLDGSGNTEAFF TGTGCCAGCAGCTTGGATGGGAGTGGAAACACTGAAGCTTTCTTT
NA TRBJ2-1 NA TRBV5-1 CASSLTSGSSYNEQFF TGCGCCAGCAGCTTGACATCGGGGAGCTCCTACAATGAGCAGTTCTTC
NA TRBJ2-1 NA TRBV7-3 CASSLKGRDEQFF TGTGCCAGCAGCTTAAAGGGTCGGGATGAGCAGTTCTTC
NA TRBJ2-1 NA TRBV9 CASSAMGFNKQFF TGTGCCAGCAGCGCAATGGGGTTCAATAAGCAGTTCTTC